Below, 25 T cell receptor beta chains from the same sample are listed, as sequenced in a study of long-term antiretroviral therapy in people with HIV. Samples were assayed with immunoSEQ v3.0 at survey level. Using immunoSEQ multiplex PCR, the repertoire was profiled, and TCRdb retains in-frame clones only, with some absent. The sample shows tens of thousands of clones, around 80% of them seen only once. Sequenced material: unsorted PBMCs, taken 0.5 years before starting antiretroviral therapy. Receptor source: a man aged 35-49 years with HIV.

The chain joins TRBV2 to TRBJ2-3; TRBD2 aligns across 10 bases. The CDR3 sequence is 16 residues long. Germline-derived CDR1 and CDR2 are SNHLY and FYNNEI. V gave up 5 bases and J gave up 1 base; unmatched junction bases: 6. The CDR3 loop reads CASSPRGLAGTDTQYF. The CDR3 nucleotides read TGTGCCAGCAGTCCGAGAGGACTAGCGGGCACAGATACGCAGTATTTT.

The CDR3 protein is CASSFGTGGDGYTF. CDR3 coding DNA: TGTGCCAGCTCCTTCGGGACAGGGGGCGATGGCTACACCTTC. The gene calls are TRBV18 and TRBJ1-2, with 12 bases identical to TRBD1. Trimming at V came to 6 bases and at J to 6 bases, leaving 5 bases not matched to a gene. In germline, CDR1 is KGHSH, CDR2 LQKENI. The CDR3 has 14 residues.

This chain connects TRBV5-4 to TRBJ1-2; D may be TRBD1 (6 bases). This CDR3 comprises 14 residues. Germline V lookup: CDR1 SGHNT, CDR2 YYREEE (reference sequence). Deletions cut 1 base from V and 7 bases from J, with 14 bases between. The chain's CDR3 is CASSLQPGDRGYTF. CDR3 bases: TGTGCCAGCAGCTTGCAGCCAGGGGACCGTGGCTACACCTTC.

The chain joins TRBV14 to TRBJ1-2; unclear D gene. Germline CDR1 is SGHDN and CDR2 is FVKESK. This CDR3 has 17 amino acids. V was clipped by 0 bases and J by 4 bases, with 18 bases between them. CDR3: CASSQDSGILRLYGYTF. CDR3 coding DNA: TGTGCCAGCAGCCAAGATTCGGGGATCTTACGGCTCTATGGCTACACCTTC.

The gene calls are TRBV9 and TRBJ2-3, with TRBD2 matching over 10 bases. The V gene end was trimmed by 4 bases and the J gene end by 0 bases; junction bases not matched to a gene: 11. The CDR3 covers 18 residues. Germline CDR1 is SGDLS and CDR2 is YYNGEE. CDR3 sequence: CASSFSGGFAWSTDTQYF. DNA for the CDR3: TGTGCCAGCAGCTTTAGCGGGGGGTTCGCGTGGAGCACAGATACGCAGTATTTT.

The rearrangement uses TRBV19 and TRBJ1-2; no clear D gene. The CDR3 contains 14 residues. Germline V gene sequence: CDR1 LNHDA, CDR2 SQIVND (reference sequence). V gave up 6 bases and J gave up 0 bases, with 11 bases separating them. CDR3 in DNA: TGTGCCAGTAGGATGGTCCTAGCTAACTATGGCTACACCTTC. Residues: CASRMVLANYGYTF. The full variable domain, completed using reference TRBV19 and TRBJ1-2, is DGGITQSPKYLFRKEGQNVTLSCEQNLNHDAMYWYRQDPGQGLRLIYYSQIVNDFQKGDIAEGYSVSREKKESFPLTVTSAQKNPTAFYLCASRMVLANYGYTFGSGTRLTVV.

The chain recombines TRBV30 with TRBJ1-3; D is uncertain. Germline V CDR1 and CDR2: GTSNPN, SVGIG (reference sequence). V was clipped by 6 bases and J by 0 bases, with 12 bases between them. CDR3 length: 14 amino acids. The CDR3 is CACKLRGSGNTIYF. As DNA, the CDR3 is TGTGCCTGCAAACTCCGGGGCTCTGGAAACACCATATATTTT.

As DNA, the CDR3 is TGCGCCAGCAGCTTGGTAACGGGGAACACTGAAGCTTTCTTT. Its translation: CASSLVTGNTEAFF. This sequence joins TRBV5-1 and TRBJ1-1; D call uncertain. V gave up 0 bases and J gave up 1 base, with 7 bases separating them. Germline CDR1 reads SGHRS; CDR2 reads YFSETQ. The CDR3 runs to 14 residues.

This clone has just one count. The chain couples TRBV28 to TRBJ1-1; D might be TRBD1 (5 bases). This CDR3 is 14 amino acids long. Germline-derived CDR1 and CDR2 are MDHEN and SYDVKM. Trimming took off 5 bases at V and 0 bases at J, with 10 bases between the two ends. The CDR3 DNA sequence: TGTGCCAGCAGTCAGGGTCTTATGAACACTGAAGCTTTCTTT. As protein: CASSQGLMNTEAFF.

This clone was recorded once. V is TRBV7-9 and J is TRBJ1-1, with D unresolved. Between the trimmed V and J ends, which lost 2 bases and 2 bases, there was a span of 9 bases. Germline loops: CDR1 SEHNR, CDR2 FQNEAQ (reference sequence). The CDR3 consists of 14 residues. The CDR3 coding sequence is TGTGCCAGCAGCTTAAGTGCGGGAAACACTGAAGCTTTCTTT. It is translated as CASSLSAGNTEAFF.

This rearrangement joins TRBV6-5 to TRBJ2-7; D perhaps matches TRBD1 (6 bases). With 2 bases removed from V and 5 bases from J, the gap between germline ends came to 10 bases. CDR1 and CDR2 from the germline V gene are MNHEY and SVGAGI. CDR3 length: 13 residues. DNA for the CDR3: TGTGCCAGCAGTTACGGACAGCACGACGAGCAGTACTTC. Its translation: CASSYGQHDEQYF.

This clone was counted a single time. V is TRBV10-3 and J is TRBJ2-7, with D possibly matching TRBD2 (6 bases). In germline, CDR1 is ENHRY, CDR2 SYGVKD. V dropped 6 bases and J dropped 6 bases, with 9 bases sitting between them. The CDR3 runs 11 residues. CDR3 loop: CAISAGGEQYF. Here the CDR3 DNA reads TGTGCCATCAGCGCCGGGGGCGAGCAGTACTTC.

The J gene is TRBJ2-2, the V gene TRBV11-3; D possibly uses TRBD1 or TRBD2 (6 bases each). The germline CDR1 and CDR2 sequences are SGHNT and YENEEA. Trimming left V 7 bases short and J 2 bases short, with 11 bases between. The CDR3 extends over 14 amino acids. The CDR3: CASKGGRNTGELFF. CDR3 coding DNA: TGTGCCAGCAAGGGGGGCAGAAACACCGGGGAGCTGTTTTTT.

The chain is built from TRBV18 and TRBJ1-1, with D unclear. CDR3 size: 14 residues. Germline lookup yields CDR1 KGHSH and CDR2 LQKENI. V lost 3 bases, J lost 4 bases, and 12 bases lay in between. CDR3: CASSPGAASTEAFF. DNA for the CDR3: TGTGCCAGCTCACCGGGTGCCGCGAGCACTGAAGCTTTCTTT.

This clone was found a few times. The V call is TRBV6-5, the J call TRBJ1-5; a weak D match, TRBD1 (6 bases). This CDR3 contains 15 residues. Per germline, CDR1 MNHEY and CDR2 SVGAGI. V gave up 2 bases and J gave up 2 bases, with 10 bases separating them. Here the CDR3 DNA reads TGTGCCAGCAGTTACACTGGGGGGCGCAATCAGCCCCAGCATTTT. Amino acids: CASSYTGGRNQPQHF.

CDR3 in amino acids: CASSDRQGNTEAFF. The CDR3 DNA is TGTGCCAGCAGTGACAGACAGGGGAACACTGAAGCTTTCTTT. The chain employs TRBV2 and TRBJ1-1, with 7 bases identical to TRBD1. J lost 1 base, V lost 3 bases, and 2 bases had no gene match. Germline V gives CDR1 SNHLY, CDR2 FYNNEI. The CDR3 totals 14 residues.

The V gene is TRBV28, the J gene TRBJ2-5; TRBD2 matches 13 bases. The CDR3 runs 15 residues. Germline CDR1 is MDHEN and CDR2 is SYDVKM. The trim removed 5 bases at V and 14 bases at J, leaving 14 bases unmatched. CDR3 sequence (DNA): TGTGCCAGCAGTCCTTCCACCGGACTAGCGGGGGCCTTTTACTTC. Amino acids: CASSPSTGLAGAFYF.

J is TRBJ1-2 and V is TRBV5-8, with 8 bases identical to TRBD1. Germline CDR1 SGHTS, CDR2 YDEGEE. This CDR3 contains 14 residues. The V segment lost 4 bases and the J segment 5 bases; nucleotides outside the gene matches: 7. Here the CDR3 reads CASSRGQGGYGYTF. CDR3 coding DNA: TGTGCCAGCAGCAGAGGACAGGGAGGGTATGGCTACACCTTC.

This chain's CDR3 is CASSILDRANQPQHF. In DNA, the CDR3 is TGTGCCAGTAGTATATTAGACAGGGCGAATCAGCCCCAGCATTTT. The rearrangement uses TRBV19 and TRBJ1-5; the match to TRBD1 covers 7 bases. Losses at the gene ends were 2 bases for V and 4 bases for J; bases not matched to a gene: 5. The CDR3 runs to 15 residues. Per the germline V gene, CDR1 is LNHDA and CDR2 is SQIVND (reference sequence).

V gene TRBV7-3 combines with J gene TRBJ2-1, with 8 bases fitting TRBD1. With 0 bases clipped from V and 9 bases from J, the junction kept 7 bases outside the gene matches. The CDR3 is 15 residues long. Germline assignment: CDR1 SGHTA and CDR2 FQGTGA. DNA for the CDR3: TGTGCCAGCAGCTTAACGCCCAGGGGGCTTGGTGAGCAGTTCTTC. Amino acids: CASSLTPRGLGEQFF.

CDR3 DNA: TGTGCCACCAGCAGAGCTCAAACGGGGGAAGGTGGCTACACCTTC. It encodes CATSRAQTGEGGYTF. The V gene is TRBV15, the J gene TRBJ1-2; D is perhaps TRBD1 (5 bases). The germline CDR1 and CDR2 sequences are LNHNV and YYDKDF (reference sequence). The CDR3 extends over 15 amino acids. V shed 1 base and J shed 7 bases, with 16 bases lying between them. Supplemented by reference TRBV15 and TRBJ1-2, the full variable domain reads DAMVIQNPRYQVTQFGKPVTLSCSQTLNHNVMYWYQQKSSQAPKLLFHYYDKDFNNEADTPDNFQSRRPNTSFCFLDIRSPGLGDTAMYLCATSRAQTGEGGYTFGSGTRLTVV.

The V gene is TRBV5-4, the J gene TRBJ2-1, with D tentatively TRBD2 (5 bases). The CDR3 is 14 amino acids. CDR1 and CDR2 from the germline V gene are SGHNT and YYREEE (reference sequence). Trimming cost V 3 bases and J 5 bases, with 12 bases left between them. For the CDR3, the DNA is TGTGCCAGCAGCTCCAAAGTACTAGACAATGAGCAGTTCTTC. Translation gives CASSSKVLDNEQFF. Using reference TRBV5-4 and TRBJ2-1 for the parts outside the CDR3, the full variable domain is ETGVTQSPTHLIKTRGQQVTLRCSSQSGHNTVSWYQQALGQGPQFIFQYYREEENGRGNFPPRFSGLQFPNYSSELNVNALELDDSALYLCASSSKVLDNEQFFGPGTRLTVL.

The rearrangement links TRBV11-2 to TRBJ1-5; D uncertain. Germline lookup yields CDR1 SGHAT and CDR2 FQNNGV. This CDR3 is 15 amino acids long. The V and J ends lost 0 bases and 11 bases respectively, with 17 bases between them. The CDR3 nucleotides are TGTGCCAGCAGCTTAGATCTTGGTGATATGAGCACCCAGCATTTT. Protein: CASSLDLGDMSTQHF.

The chain recombines TRBV27 with TRBJ2-5; TRBD1 agrees at 11 bases. Trimming cost V 5 bases and J 4 bases; bases outside gene matches: 6. Germline V gene lookup returns CDR1 MNHEY and CDR2 SMNVEV (reference sequence). The CDR3 extends over 15 amino acids. CDR3 loop: CASSGQGAGRETQYF. DNA of the CDR3: TGTGCCAGCAGTGGACAGGGGGCGGGAAGAGAGACCCAGTACTTC.

The V and J genes are TRBV28 and TRBJ1-1, with 10 nucleotides matching TRBD1. Trimming cost V 5 bases and J 6 bases; bases outside gene matches: 6. Germline lookup yields CDR1 MDHEN and CDR2 SYDVKM. The CDR3 is 14 amino acids. The CDR3 here is CASSKGQGRSEAFF. CDR3 DNA sequence: TGTGCCAGCAGTAAGGGACAGGGGAGGTCTGAAGCTTTCTTT.